The rows below give T cell receptor beta chains drawn from one sample of a study of T cell responses to AZD1222 COVID-19 vaccine. Sequencing was performed with immunoSEQ multiplex PCR; in TCRdb, only in-frame clones are kept and a portion is missing. The table has fewer than 110,000 clones, 80% to 95% seen once; the top ten hold 8% to 9.5%. The source material was peripheral blood, sampled 28 days after the second AZD1222 dose. These receptors were obtained from an adult who received the AZD1222 COVID-19 vaccine. The CDR3 runs from the conserved cysteine through the conserved F or W. The order of the fields is clone size, V gene, J gene, D gene, CDR3 protein. D genes are given only for firm matches. Clone size is shown for a subset of rows, as once, few, many or a class of expanded clone.

-,TRBV7-9,TRBJ2-3,TRBD2,CASSFYSGGGDTQYF
-,TRBV4-3,TRBJ1-4,-,CASSQVKGQNEKLFF
-,TRBV30,TRBJ1-2,-,CAWSVRAGIADYGYTF
-,TRBV10-3,TRBJ1-3,-,CAISESRRGDGNTIYF
-,TRBV11-2,TRBJ2-7,-,CASSYRDNSYEQYF
-,TRBV5-6,TRBJ1-2,-,CASSLAYGVNYGYTF
-,TRBV19,TRBJ1-5,TRBD1,CASMNRGLPNQPQHF
-,TRBV28,TRBJ1-5,-,CASSFGGGSQPQHF
-,TRBV4-3,TRBJ1-5,TRBD1,CASRRRTGDYQPQHF
-,TRBV5-5,TRBJ1-2,-,CASSLSGQQETF
-,TRBV3-1/TRBV3-2,TRBJ1-1,-,CASSRGGGLDTEAFF
-,TRBV14,TRBJ1-3,-,CASSQVGYSGNTIYF
-,TRBV6-5,TRBJ2-7,-,CASRKSYEQYF
-,TRBV27,TRBJ2-1,TRBD1,CARRSPGQGRFRNNEQFF
-,TRBV3-1/TRBV3-2,TRBJ2-2,-,CASSTPTNTGELFF
-,TRBV6-4,TRBJ1-5,-,CASSDSIRLGDQPQHF
-,TRBV2,TRBJ1-2,TRBD1,CASSGQGTGYTF
-,TRBV7-2,TRBJ2-7,-,CASGAGHPYEQYF
-,TRBV2,TRBJ2-5,TRBD2,CASDRDYLQETQYF
-,TRBV10-3,TRBJ2-1,-,CAIMGTADNEQFF
-,TRBV19,TRBJ1-3,-,CASSIQGDSGNTIYF
-,TRBV6-2/TRBV6-3,TRBJ1-5,TRBD1,CASSSPDRDSNQPQHF
-,TRBV7-2,TRBJ1-5,-,CASSPGRTYSNQPQHF
-,TRBV10-3,TRBJ1-5,-,CAIRKDRDNQPQHF
-,TRBV7-2,TRBJ1-6,-,CASSSLGPLHF
few,TRBV19,TRBJ1-2,TRBD1,CASRPSGTGNYGYTF
-,TRBV25-1,TRBJ1-4,TRBD1,CASSLSLVGGQGKLFF
-,TRBV23-1,TRBJ1-4,-,CASSPPTGKLFF
once,TRBV4-1,TRBJ2-3,TRBD2,CASSQDGLAGVGASDTQYF
-,TRBV5-6,TRBJ2-3,TRBD2,CASSRTSSGGADTQYF
-,TRBV6-5,TRBJ1-2,TRBD1,CASSSDREPSYGYTF
-,TRBV18,TRBJ2-1,TRBD2,CASSPPERGGEEQFF
-,TRBV19,TRBJ1-5,TRBD1,CASTTGQGQSNQPQHF
-,TRBV6-6,TRBJ2-6,-,CASSPSPPGPLNIGANVLTF
once,TRBV10-3,TRBJ2-3,TRBD1,CAISTNDRGSTDTQYF
-,TRBV15,TRBJ1-5,-,CATSREGDSNQPQHF
-,TRBV18,TRBJ1-4,-,CASSPRGANEKLFF
-,TRBV4-1,TRBJ1-1,TRBD1,CASSQGLLRKNRGNEAFF
-,TRBV4-1,TRBJ1-1,-,CASSRQQGGTEAFF
-,TRBV19,TRBJ2-3,-,CASSTSGTRSTDTQYF
once,TRBV25-1,TRBJ2-7,-,CASSPGLRAYEQYF
-,TRBV5-1,TRBJ2-3,-,CASSWGRGADTQYF
-,TRBV4-3,TRBJ1-1,-,CASSQVLGGRGAFF
-,TRBV10-3,TRBJ1-2,TRBD1,CAISTGGDYGYTF
-,TRBV10-3,TRBJ1-1,-,CAIRPRVTNTEAFF
-,TRBV19,TRBJ1-6,TRBD1,CASTGGPYNSPLHF
-,TRBV28,TRBJ1-4,-,CASSRQVLRVFF
-,TRBV19,TRBJ1-5,-,CASTEGEGLFNQPQHF
-,TRBV27,TRBJ1-2,-,CASRDLNPTGGNGYTF
-,TRBV12-3/TRBV12-4,TRBJ1-1,-,CASRVSSGTEAFF
-,TRBV3-1/TRBV3-2,TRBJ2-3,-,CASSRRTVLTDTQYF
-,TRBV6-5,TRBJ2-5,-,CASSYSANQETQYF
-,TRBV6-4,TRBJ2-2,-,CASRIGQGSGELFF
-,TRBV29-1,TRBJ1-2,-,CSVAGRSGTGYTF